The rows below give T cell receptor beta chains drawn from one sample of a study of identical twins. TCRdb analysed the 5' RACE reads with MiXCR anew, one entry per CDR3 protein. The sample lists some 730,000 distinct CDR3 sequences; about 20% were seen once. This same sample was also taken into another study, of T cells expressing NK-cell markers.

Sequencing input: PBMCs. The source is a woman aged 18 to 35 in good health. Both conserved end residues are part of each CDR3. D genes are given only for firm matches.

>TRBV20-1|16|TRBD2|TRBJ2-1
CSARGTSGSVDNEQFF
>TRBV12-3/TRBV12-4|12|-|TRBJ1-2
CASSPVEGGYTF
>TRBV11-2|15|TRBD1|TRBJ2-3
CASRDTGASTDTQYF
>TRBV5-6|11|-|TRBJ2-7
CASSSKVEQYF
>TRBV20-1|15|-|TRBJ1-4
CSARDPPVTNEKLFF
>TRBV20-1|12|-|TRBJ2-7
CSAPGLNDEQYF
>TRBV27|14|-|TRBJ2-2
CASSLWANTGELFF
>TRBV10-3|14|-|TRBJ1-2
CAISERQTNYGYTF
>TRBV12-3/TRBV12-4|14|-|TRBJ1-1
CASTLPLASTEAFF
>TRBV5-1|14|-|TRBJ2-3
CASSFGSITDTQYF
>TRBV20-1|14|-|TRBJ1-5
CSAIALNSNQPQHF
>TRBV29-1|12|TRBD1|TRBJ2-3
CSVGQGADTQYF
>TRBV20-1|16|TRBD2|TRBJ2-7
CSAPYYPLAGVYEQYF
>TRBV30|15|TRBD2|TRBJ2-2
CAWSSTSVLGGELFF
>TRBV12-3/TRBV12-4|13|-|TRBJ1-5
CASSLLSNQPQHF
>TRBV7-2|15|-|TRBJ2-1
CASSSHPSSYNEQFF
>TRBV6-1|14|TRBD1|TRBJ1-5
CASSPRDRVQPQHF
>TRBV12-3/TRBV12-4|13|-|TRBJ1-4
CASSLTTVEKLFF
>TRBV3-1|13|-|TRBJ2-7
CASSHRGPYEQYF
>TRBV12-3/TRBV12-4|13|-|TRBJ2-7
CASSLFQSYEQYF
>TRBV4-1|19|-|TRBJ1-2
CASSQVLRDTVRTNYGYTF
>TRBV11-2|16|TRBD1|TRBJ2-3
CASSSQGAQWTDTQYF
>TRBV3-1|14|-|TRBJ1-2
CASSRTGEVGGYTF
>TRBV7-3|15|TRBD1|TRBJ1-1
CASSFTGTGRTEAFF
>TRBV10-2|16|TRBD2|TRBJ2-3
CASSGLGGGSTDTQYF
>TRBV3-1|18|-|TRBJ1-1
CASSQEIGGARMNTEAFF
>TRBV12-3/TRBV12-4|16|-|TRBJ2-1
CASNRAASSSYNEQFF
>TRBV10-3|12|-|TRBJ2-2
CAISEGAGELFF
>TRBV2|14|TRBD1|TRBJ2-7
CASLGDREFYEQYF
>TRBV7-2|14|-|TRBJ2-7
CASSLAEASYEQYF
>TRBV7-9|13|-|TRBJ2-5
CASSFPTQETQYF
>TRBV14|17|-|TRBJ2-5
CASSQGEWPPSQETQYF
>TRBV19|19|TRBD2|TRBJ2-1
CASSIAGTSGRIDYNEQFF
>TRBV7-9|17|TRBD1|TRBJ1-3
CASSLPLRTGFIDTIYF
>TRBV10-3|13|-|TRBJ1-1
CAISESAATEAFF
>TRBV5-1|14|-|TRBJ2-2
CASTNPEGSGELFF
>TRBV3-1|15|TRBD2|TRBJ2-7
CASSQGTRGTYEQYF
>TRBV6-5|18|TRBD1|TRBJ2-1
CASSYGTGAELDPYEQFF
>TRBV5-1|14|TRBD2|TRBJ2-1
CASSSGLAEIEQFF
>TRBV20-1|15|TRBD2|TRBJ2-1
CSAEPGTSGYNEQFF
>TRBV9|18|TRBD1|TRBJ2-1
CASSVVGVSVTGDNEQFF
>TRBV29-1|13|TRBD1|TRBJ2-1
CSGGQVYYNEQFF
>TRBV14|17|TRBD2|TRBJ2-1
CASSHFPSGRSNNEQFF
>TRBV20-1|13|-|TRBJ1-4
CSAPSQVNEKLFF
>TRBV5-1|16|-|TRBJ2-1
CASSLAAASRRNEQFF
>TRBV29-1|13|-|TRBJ2-5
CSAGSGGLGTQYF
>TRBV11-1|18|-|TRBJ1-1
CASSLRAVFAGEDTEAFF
>TRBV10-3|15|-|TRBJ2-2
CAISDLGDRTGELFF
>TRBV20-1|14|-|TRBJ2-2
CSASLSSGTGELFF
>TRBV7-8|10|-|TRBJ2-1
CASSLEEQFF